The 9 T cell receptor beta chains listed next were all sequenced from one sample in a study of cytomegalovirus exposure and HLA in healthy donors. The data were produced by immunoSEQ multiplex PCR, yet TCRdb's version contains in-frame clones alone and is incomplete. This sample yields tens of thousands of clones, of which roughly 90% are seen a single time; 2.1% belongs to the top ten. Sample: PBMCs. These receptors were taken from a man aged 25-45 years in good health and CMV-seronegative.

The J gene is TRBJ1-1, the V gene TRBV6-6; no clear D. The CDR3 spans 15 residues. The germline V gene has CDR1 MNHNY and CDR2 SVGAGI (reference sequence). V lost 6 bases, J lost 3 bases, and 17 bases lay in between. CDR3 in amino acids: CASRRDAWGDTEAFF. The DNA of the CDR3 is TGTGCCAGCAGAAGAGACGCGTGGGGAGACACTGAAGCTTTCTTT.

This clone was recorded a few times. CDR3 sequence (DNA): TGTGCCAGCAGTAACACGGGAGCCTATGGCTACACCTTC. It yields the protein CASSNTGAYGYTF. The chain links TRBV7-9 to TRBJ1-2, with D uncertain. Between the trimmed V and J ends, which lost 6 bases and 4 bases, there was a span of 12 bases. This CDR3 is built from 13 residues. The germline gives CDR1 SEHNR, CDR2 FQNEAQ (reference sequence).

The chain uses TRBV5-1 and TRBJ1-2; D might be TRBD1 (6 bases). Trimming pared 4 bases from V and 4 bases from J, leaving 14 bases between. The CDR3 loop spans 14 amino acids. Germline assignment: CDR1 SGHRS and CDR2 YFSETQ. Here the CDR3 reads CASSPERGGYGYTF. The CDR3 bases are TGCGCCAGCAGCCCCGAAAGGGGGGGCTATGGCTACACCTTC.

V usage is TRBV6-5 and J usage is TRBJ2-5; 9 bases agree with TRBD1. Germline CDR1 MNHEY, CDR2 SVGAGI. Unmatched junction bases numbered 7, after V lost 4 bases and J lost 4 bases. This CDR3 is 15 amino acids long. The chain's CDR3 is CASSSTRQGGETQYF. Here the CDR3 DNA reads TGTGCCAGCAGTTCCACTAGACAGGGGGGAGAGACCCAGTACTTC.

The chain uses TRBV6-5 and TRBJ1-6, with D possibly TRBD1 on 5 matching bases. Per the germline V gene, CDR1 is MNHEY and CDR2 is SVGAGI. This CDR3 comprises 15 residues. V dropped 7 bases and J dropped 5 bases, with 15 bases sitting between them. The CDR3 sequence is CASNPGLTNNSPLHF. The CDR3 DNA follows: TGTGCCAGCAATCCGGGACTGACTAATAATTCACCCCTCCACTTT.

The chain recombines TRBV5-1 with TRBJ1-1; perhaps TRBD1 as D (6 bases). The CDR3 extends over 13 amino acids. The V gene's germline CDR1 is SGHRS and CDR2 YFSETQ. V lost 4 bases and J lost 4, with 11 bases in between. CDR3 nucleotide sequence: TGCGCCAGCAGCCGGGGGGCTGGCACTGAAGCTTTCTTT. It specifies CASSRGAGTEAFF.

In this sample, this clone turned up once. The chain combines TRBV6-1 with TRBJ1-2; D might be TRBD1 (6 bases). Germline V gene data show CDR1 as MNHNS and CDR2 as SASEGT. The ends were cut back, 6 bases at V and 7 bases at J, with 12 bases in the middle. This CDR3 is 12 amino acids long. The CDR3 spells CASRDSMFGYTF. The CDR3 DNA reads as TGTGCCAGCAGGGACAGTATGTTTGGCTACACCTTC.

The genes are TRBV19 and TRBJ2-5; 7 bases are a match to TRBD1. V dropped 4 bases and J dropped 0; count of bases not matched to a gene: 5. This CDR3 has 15 amino acids. Germline CDR1 reads LNHDA; CDR2 reads SQIVND (reference sequence). CDR3 residues: CASSNHRGYQETQYF. The DNA for the CDR3 is TGTGCCAGTAGTAATCACAGGGGATACCAAGAGACCCAGTACTTC.

The chain links TRBV13 to TRBJ2-3, with 13 bases matching TRBD2. The CDR3 extends over 17 amino acids. Trimming removed 2 bases from V and 1 base from J; junction bases left unmatched: 3. The germline CDR1 and CDR2 sequences are PRHDT and FYEKMQ (reference sequence). The CDR3 spells CASSLRTSGRGTDTQYF. The CDR3, as DNA: TGTGCCAGCAGCTTAAGGACTAGCGGGAGAGGCACAGATACGCAGTATTTT.